These 15 T cell receptor beta chains were sequenced from one sample in a study of early T cells in non-severe SARS-CoV-2 infection. Via MiXCR, TCRdb re-called the 5' RACE reads, giving one row per CDR3 protein. The table lists some 70,000 distinct CDR3 sequences, around a tenth of them singletons. Sequenced input: whole blood. The source is an adult who was a healthcare worker with PCR-confirmed SARS-CoV-2 infection or an uninfected control (not recorded which).

In this sample, this clonotype turned up many times. J is TRBJ1-2 and V is TRBV7-2; D is unresolved. The V gene lost 8 bases and the J gene lost 8 bases, with 12 bases spanning the gap. CDR1 is SGHTA and CDR2 is FQGNSA in the germline V gene. The CDR3 spans 11 residues. The CDR3 DNA sequence: TGTGCCAGCTCCTCAGGAGGGGGCTACACCTTC. It yields the protein CASSSGGGYTF.

The V and J genes are TRBV5-1 and TRBJ2-1, with 12 bases lining up with TRBD2. This CDR3 contains 17 residues. The ends lost 5 bases at V and 2 bases at J; junction bases unmatched: 8. Germline V lookup: CDR1 SGHRS, CDR2 YFSETQ. CDR3 DNA: TGCGCCAGCAGTTTAAGACTAGCGGGGGACCCCTACAATGAGCAGTTCTTC. It specifies CASSLRLAGDPYNEQFF.

This clonotype occurred many times. The chain has TRBV27 and TRBJ2-4; TRBD2 matches 9 bases. Germline CDR1 MNHEY, CDR2 SMNVEV (reference sequence). V lost 5 bases to trimming and J lost 0 bases; unmatched junction nucleotides: 14. This CDR3 comprises 19 residues. The CDR3 loop reads CASSPTGLAGPQAKNIQYF. The CDR3 nucleotides read TGTGCCAGCAGTCCGACCGGGCTAGCGGGGCCGCAAGCCAAAAACATTCAGTACTTC.

This clonotype came up many times. V and J are TRBV6-5 and TRBJ2-3; 16 nucleotides align to TRBD2. Per germline, CDR1 MNHEY and CDR2 SVGAGI. The CDR3 is 18 residues long. V shed 5 bases, J shed 6 bases, and the junction held 11 bases outside the gene matches. Here the CDR3 reads CASSLGLAGGPSTDTQYF. The CDR3 DNA follows: TGTGCCAGCAGTCTGGGACTAGCGGGAGGGCCTTCAACCGATACGCAGTATTTT.

In this sample, this clonotype turned up a few times. The chain joins TRBV20-1 to TRBJ2-1, with TRBD2 matching over 7 bases. The V gene's germline CDR1 is DFQATT and CDR2 SNEGSKA (reference sequence). V gave up 5 bases and J gave up 5 bases; unmatched junction bases: 9. This CDR3 has 14 residues. The CDR3 protein is CSAPGGVDNNEQFF. The CDR3 DNA reads as TGCAGTGCTCCGGGGGGAGTGGACAACAATGAGCAGTTCTTC.

The chain links TRBV11-2 to TRBJ2-6; D unresolved. The length of the CDR3 is 15 residues. The germline gives CDR1 SGHAT, CDR2 FQNNGV. V lost 5 bases and J 4 bases, leaving 12 bases between the germline ends. CDR3 in DNA: TGTGCCAGCAGCCGAGTCAGAGCCGGGGCCAACGTCCTGACTTTC. This codes for CASSRVRAGANVLTF.

This clonotype was seen many times. The rearrangement uses TRBV29-1 and TRBJ2-3, with unresolved D. Trimming stripped 7 bases from V and 1 base from J, with 12 bases between. Per germline, CDR1 SQVTM and CDR2 ANQGSEA. The length of the CDR3 is 13 residues. CDR3 in DNA: TGCAGCGCCCCGGTGACTGGCACAGATACGCAGTATTTT. This translates into CSAPVTGTDTQYF.

This clonotype has only a few counts. V usage is TRBV10-3 and J usage is TRBJ2-3; 10 bases are shared with TRBD2. The V gene's germline CDR1 is ENHRY and CDR2 SYGVKD. The CDR3 extends over 15 amino acids. With V trimmed by 4 bases and J by 5 bases, 6 bases remained unmatched. CDR3 nucleotides: TGTGCCATCAGTGGATCTAGCGGGGGTCAAGATACGCAGTATTTT. This encodes CAISGSSGGQDTQYF.

This clonotype was observed many times. The chain has TRBV13 and TRBJ2-2; D is undetermined. Germline values: CDR1 PRHDT, CDR2 FYEKMQ (reference sequence). The CDR3 spans 15 residues. V was clipped by 1 base and J by 1 base, with 7 bases between them. CDR3 loop: CASSLAPGNTGELFF. As DNA, the CDR3 is TGTGCCAGCAGCTTAGCCCCGGGGAACACCGGGGAGCTGTTTTTT.

This clonotype was observed at least ten times. The genes are TRBV7-9 and TRBJ2-4; no clear D. The V end lost 5 bases, the J end lost 10 bases, and 12 bases lay between the germline ends. Germline V gives CDR1 SEHNR, CDR2 FQNEAQ (reference sequence). The CDR3 extends over 12 amino acids. The CDR3 reads CASSPDGIIQYF. In DNA form, the CDR3 reads TGTGCCAGCAGCCCAGATGGGATAATTCAGTACTTC.

The gene calls are TRBV29-1 and TRBJ2-7; D possibly corresponds to TRBD1 (5 bases). Germline CDR1 reads SQVTM; CDR2 reads ANQGSEA. CDR3 length: 15 residues. V was clipped by 4 bases and J by 2 bases, with 18 bases between them. CDR3 sequence reads: CSVGAPDSYAYEQYF. The DNA for the CDR3 is TGCAGCGTTGGAGCCCCCGACAGCTACGCCTACGAGCAGTACTTC.

Only a few counts were recorded for this clonotype. The rearrangement joins TRBV11-2 to TRBJ2-3; D is unclear. V dropped 5 bases and J dropped 2 bases, with 8 bases sitting between them. This CDR3 has 13 amino acids. The germline V gene encodes CDR1 SGHAT and CDR2 FQNNGV. CDR3 sequence (DNA): TGTGCCAGCAGCAGGGTCTTCACAGATACGCAGTATTTT. The encoded protein is CASSRVFTDTQYF. The whole variable domain, filled in from reference TRBV11-2 and TRBJ2-3, reads EAGVAQSPRYKIIEKRQSVAFWCNPISGHATLYWYQQILGQGPKLLIQFQNNGVVDDSQLPKDRFSAERLKGVDSTLKIQPAKLEDSAVYLCASSRVFTDTQYFGPGTRLTVL.

V gene TRBV2 combines with J gene TRBJ2-5, with D maybe TRBD2 (5 bases). The CDR3 runs 13 residues. V dropped 5 bases and J dropped 5 bases, with 12 bases sitting between them. The germline V gene encodes CDR1 SNHLY and CDR2 FYNNEI. The CDR3 loop is CASSLSPGETQYF. CDR3 sequence (DNA): TGTGCCAGCAGTCTATCACCGGGGGAGACCCAGTACTTC.

This clonotype was seen a single time. A read error is possible here, since a much larger clone lies one base away. This sequence joins TRBV7-9 and TRBJ2-3; D is possibly TRBD1 or TRBD2 (5 bases each). V shed 4 bases and J shed 14 bases, with 16 bases lying between them. This CDR3 comprises 12 residues. The germline gives CDR1 SEHNR, CDR2 FQNEAQ (reference sequence). CDR3 loop: CASSSGTWPVYF. The CDR3 DNA is TGTGCCAGCAGCTCCGGGACCTGGCCTGTGTATTTT. The variable domain in full, with the rest retrieved from reference TRBV7-9 and TRBJ2-3, is DTGVSQNPRHKITKRGQNVTFRCDPISEHNRLYWYRQTLGQGPEFLTYFQNEAQLEKSRLLSDRFSAERPKGSFSTLEIQRTEQGDSAMYLCASSSGTWPVYFGPGTRLTVL.

The chain employs TRBV6-1 and TRBJ2-7; the match to TRBD2 covers 12 bases. Germline assignment: CDR1 MNHNS and CDR2 SASEGT. The CDR3 is 16 amino acids. V shed 0 bases, J shed 3 bases, and the junction held 3 bases outside the gene matches. The CDR3 bases are TGTGCCAGCAGTGAAGCGGGGACTAGCGGGTTCTACGAGCAGTACTTC. Protein product: CASSEAGTSGFYEQYF.